These 9 T cell receptor beta chains share one sample of origin, sequenced in a study of blood T cell repertoires in COVID-19. TCRdb keeps only in-frame clones here, not all; method: immunoSEQ multiplex PCR. The sample includes around 310,000 clones, 90% of them seen just once. The sequenced sample was peripheral blood. These receptor sequences come from a woman aged 40 to 50 with COVID-19, enrolled during active disease.

V and J are TRBV6-2 or TRBV6-3 and TRBJ2-5; TRBD2 matches at 12 bases. CDR3 length: 15 residues. Trimming at V came to 4 bases and at J to 5 bases, leaving 5 bases not matched to a gene. The germline CDR1 and CDR2 sequences are MNHEY and SVGEGT. The CDR3 coding sequence is TGTGCCAGCAGTTCTAGCGGGGGGGCAGGGGAGACCCAGTACTTC. This translates into CASSSSGGAGETQYF.

The chain has TRBV6-2 or TRBV6-3 and TRBJ2-1, with a tentative D call TRBD1 (5 bases). V lost 0 bases, J lost 6 bases, and 12 bases lay in between. Germline V gives CDR1 MNHEY, CDR2 SVGEGT. CDR3 length: 15 amino acids. CDR3 residues: CASSYSSKGRNEQFF. The CDR3 DNA reads as TGTGCCAGCAGTTACTCGAGTAAGGGGCGCAATGAGCAGTTCTTC.

The genes are TRBV5-8 and TRBJ2-2; weak D call: TRBD2 (5 bases). The CDR3 loop spans 14 amino acids. Trimming removed 6 bases from V and 4 bases from J, with 13 bases in between. Germline values: CDR1 SGHTS, CDR2 YDEGEE. CDR3 nucleotide sequence: TGTGCCAGCATCCCCGGGGTGGGCACCGGGGAGCTGTTTTTT. Its protein product is CASIPGVGTGELFF.

The V and J genes are TRBV5-4 and TRBJ2-2, with 10 bases fitting TRBD1. The CDR3 contains 15 residues. V lost 0 bases to trimming and J lost 6 bases; unmatched junction nucleotides: 2. Germline-derived CDR1 and CDR2 are SGHNT and YYREEE (reference sequence). CDR3 residues: CASSLEGTGAGELFF. The CDR3 nucleotides are TGTGCCAGCAGCTTGGAAGGGACAGGGGCCGGGGAGCTGTTTTTT.

This chain joins TRBV28 and TRBJ1-3; D not resolved. Germline V CDR1 and CDR2: MDHEN, SYDVKM. Trimming pared 7 bases from V and 2 bases from J, leaving 9 bases between. The CDR3 is 13 residues long. The CDR3 spells CASTRGAGNTIYF. DNA of the CDR3: TGTGCCAGCACCCGAGGAGCTGGAAACACCATATATTTT.

This clone occurred once. The CDR3 bases are TGTGCCAGCAGCCGGCTAGCGGGTGACACCGGGGAGCTGTTTTTT. Its translation is CASSRLAGDTGELFF. J is TRBJ2-2 and V is TRBV7-9; 8 bases map to TRBD2. Trimming at V came to 5 bases and at J to 3 bases, leaving 5 bases not matched to a gene. CDR3 length: 15 residues. Germline CDR1 reads SEHNR; CDR2 reads FQNEAQ (reference sequence).

The chain joins TRBV19 to TRBJ2-7; 8 nucleotides match TRBD1. Germline loops: CDR1 LNHDA, CDR2 SQIVND (reference sequence). This CDR3 contains 14 residues. The CDR3 sequence: CVEDQQGVAYEQYF. The DNA of the CDR3 is TGTGTCGAAGACCAACAGGGGGTTGCCTACGAGCAGTACTTC.

This clone showed up just once. The chain uses TRBV5-4 and TRBJ2-6, with TRBD1 matching over 7 bases. Germline lookup yields CDR1 SGHNT and CDR2 YYREEE (reference sequence). V lost 6 bases and J lost 2; bases outside the gene matches: 5. The length of the CDR3 is 15 residues. CDR3 DNA: TGTGCCAGCACCCTCCAGGGGGCTGGGGCCAACGTCCTGACTTTC. Protein product: CASTLQGAGANVLTF.

This chain joins TRBV13 and TRBJ1-2; 8 positions match TRBD1. The V gene end was trimmed by 3 bases and the J gene end by 6 bases; junction bases not matched to a gene: 6. Per the germline V gene, CDR1 is PRHDT and CDR2 is FYEKMQ (reference sequence). The CDR3 has 14 residues. This chain's CDR3 is CASSFGQGVNGYTF. DNA of the CDR3: TGTGCCAGCAGCTTCGGACAGGGTGTAAATGGCTACACCTTC. Drawing the rest from reference TRBV13 and TRBJ1-2, the complete variable domain is AAGVIQSPRHLIKEKRETATLKCYPIPRHDTVYWYQQGPGQDPQFLISFYEKMQSDKGSIPDRFSAQQFSDYHSELNMSSLELGDSALYFCASSFGQGVNGYTFGSGTRLTVV.